The present T cell receptor beta chain was sequenced within a study of T cells in Graves' hyperthyroidism and ophthalmopathy. Overall study: Pretreatment peripheral blood was obtained at initial diagnosis. Overall study results and limits: Appearing also in blood were most of the thyroid clonotypes expanded above 0.001. The model anticipated ophthalmopathy a median about six months pre-onset.

Ophthalmopathy patients had moderate-to-severe active disease, CAS ≥3, NOSPECS ≥4, and disease duration under 3 months. The V end lost 2 bases, the J end lost 0 bases, and 8 bases lay between the germline ends. The CDR3 runs 14 residues. The TCR beta CDR3 regions underwent amplification using RNA transcripts as the source. HTBI primers were used for first-round RT-PCR of the TCR CDR3. One entry per CDR3 protein, called by TCRdb with MiXCR from the multiplex PCR reads. Counted here are fewer than 750,000 distinct CDR3 sequences, approximately 14% occurring once; the ten biggest clones make up under 15%. This clonotype was observed at least ten times. Antigen specificity is unknown.

This receptor was obtained from a woman aged 50 to 65 with Graves' ophthalmopathy. The rearrangement links TRBV12-3 or TRBV12-4 to TRBJ2-7; D perhaps matches TRBD1 (6 bases). The sequencing sample was made of blood. CDR3: CASSLRTASYEQYF. The CDR3 region has the DNA TGTGCCAGCAGTTTAAGGACAGCCTCCTACGAGCAGTACTTC.